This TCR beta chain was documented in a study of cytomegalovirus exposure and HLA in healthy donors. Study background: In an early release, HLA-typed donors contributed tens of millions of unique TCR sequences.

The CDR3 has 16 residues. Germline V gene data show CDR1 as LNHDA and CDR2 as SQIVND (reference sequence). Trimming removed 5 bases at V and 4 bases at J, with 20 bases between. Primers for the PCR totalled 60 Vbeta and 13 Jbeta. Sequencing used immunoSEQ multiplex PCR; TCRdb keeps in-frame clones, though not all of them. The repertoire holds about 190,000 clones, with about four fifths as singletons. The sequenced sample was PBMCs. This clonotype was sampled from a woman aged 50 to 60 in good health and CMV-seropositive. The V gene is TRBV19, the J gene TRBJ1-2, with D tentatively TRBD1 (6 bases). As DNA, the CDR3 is TGTGCCAGTAGTGGGCCCTACGGGGGGCGTTCCTATGGCTACACCTTC. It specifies CASSGPYGGRSYGYTF.